This entry concerns a single TCR beta chain. In this sample, this clonotype turned up many times. Its antigen specificity is not known. Base qualities are not recorded, but no much larger clone differs from it by a single base. This sample was included in a study of spatial heterogeneity in lung cancer (dated by TCRdb to between 2018 and 2021). About the study as a whole: Samples were obtained from around 72 patients with early-stage, untreated non-small cell lung cancer from the lung TRACERx cohort. Follow-up PBMC samples were sequenced whenever available, and the median time to follow-up was around two years after resection. TCR repertoire features were related to nonsynonymous mutation counts determined by whole-exome sequencing of tumor tissue. At surgery, both alpha and beta chains were TCR-sequenced in over 200 tumor regions, some 64 matched nontumor lung samples and over 50 PBMC samples. Beta-chain transcripts were consistently detected in greater numbers than alpha-chain transcripts, which likely reflects a higher abundance of beta-chain transcripts. TCR alpha and beta repertoires were quantitatively compared across multiple tumor regions, matched nontumor lung and blood in non-small cell lung cancer. In the raw uncorrected reads, each unique combination of TCR and UMI appeared more than ten times on average. Paper-wide results and their limitations: Ubiquitous expanded tumor TCRs were detected in blood more often at tumor resection than at routine follow-up. Confirming at a functional level the hypothesis that regional TCRs recognize regional mutations was considered to require additional single-cell paired TCR alpha and beta sequencing. Only 14 patients were included in comparisons of baseline and follow-up blood repertoires.

In the paper's terms, the time point label means: blood at routine non-recurrence follow-up after resection. Without any cell sorting, TCR sequencing was performed on whole RNA extracted either from tumor and nontumor lung tissue or from cryopreserved PBMC samples. A patient was chosen for TCR sequencing only when enough RNA was available from at least two tumor regions. Library preparation employed 5' RACE. TCRdb lists the instrument as NextSeq 500. To allow correction of PCR and sequencing errors, the TCR library protocol tagged every TCR cDNA molecule with a unique molecular identifier. The original pipeline was this. TCR identification, UMI-based error correction and CDR3 extraction were all carried out with Decombinator tools. Expanded TCRs were defined as those above a frequency of 2 per 1,000, corresponding to the top 1% of the tumor frequency distribution. Rényi diversity was computed with the R vegan package after subsampling each repertoire 100 times to 5,000 TCRs. To build CDR3 similarity networks, amino acid triplet string-kernel similarity was used, and CDR3s were connected when their pairwise similarity was above 0.82. TCRdb reprocessing: public reads trimmed at Q25 with fastp, clones called with MiXCR, in-frame beta chains kept. CDR3 protein sequences are deduplicated, and each keeps its most common genes and DNA. None of the V and J calls come from the authors' own analysis; TCRdb made them. In all, the sample holds approximately 20,000 distinct CDR3 sequences, and around 9.6% of those were seen once. The ten largest clones represent roughly 20% of the sample.

The CDR3 runs 15 residues from the cysteine to the phenylalanine. CDR3 DNA is the only sequence kept; it has 45 bases, read in frame from the first base. Trimming takes 6 bases off V and 6 bases off J; junction bases not matched to a gene: 4. According to the germline V gene (reference sequence), CDR1 reads MNHEY and CDR2 reads SMNVEV. The TCR comes from a male donor with early-stage non-small cell lung cancer. The rearranged segments are TRBV27 and TRBJ2-1, with 14 bases matching TRBD2. The sequences come from PBMCs, collected at follow-up. The DNA reads as follows: TGTGCCAGCAGGCCCGGGACTAGCGGGAGCAATGAGCAGTTCTTC. Its product reads: CASRPGTSGSNEQFF.